A single sample gave rise to the 25 T cell receptor beta chains below, sequenced in a study of T cells in Graves' hyperthyroidism and ophthalmopathy (dated by TCRdb to between 2019 and 2020). Receptor amplification or capture employed multiplex PCR. Instrument on record: Illumina HiSeq 2000. The TCR beta CDR3 regions were amplified from the RNA transcripts. For the first round of RT-PCR on the TCR CDR3, the HTBI primer set was used together with the Qiagen OneStep RT-PCR kit. Through fastp at Q25 and MiXCR, TCRdb rebuilt clones from the public reads, retaining in-frame beta chains. Here each entry gathers all rows of one CDR3 protein and keeps the most common genes and DNA. The sample contains some 510,000 distinct CDR3 sequences, more than 45% of them found a single time. 8.2% of the sample belongs to the ten largest clones. Sequencing was performed on peripheral blood or thyroid tissue (not recorded which). The receptors were sampled from a woman between 18 and 29 years old with Graves' hyperthyroidism. Donor details come from another sample of the same person, matched by shared clones.

The V gene is TRBV25-1, the J gene TRBJ1-1; 7 nucleotides match TRBD1. V shed 4 bases and J 5 bases; nucleotides not matched to a gene: 10. The CDR3 sequence is 15 residues long. Germline CDR1 is MGHDK and CDR2 is SYGVNS. DNA for the CDR3: TGTGCCAGCAGTGCTAGACTGGGACAGCAAACTGAAGCTTTCTTT. As protein: CASSARLGQQTEAFF.

This clonotype came up many times. The J gene is TRBJ1-1, the V gene TRBV29-1; no clear D gene. The V gene's germline CDR1 is SQVTM and CDR2 ANQGSEA. This CDR3 contains 13 residues. V was trimmed by 6 bases and J by 5 bases, leaving 16 bases between them. The CDR3 bases are TGCAGCGTCATGTGGGGAAGGAGAACTGAAGCTTTCTTT. It yields the protein CSVMWGRRTEAFF.

The J gene is TRBJ1-1, the V gene TRBV15; D not certain. The CDR3 covers 13 residues. From germline, CDR1 is LNHNV and CDR2 YYDKDF (reference sequence). The V end was cut by 3 bases, the J end by 5 bases, with 10 bases between. The DNA for the CDR3 is TGTGCCACCAGCAGGATAGGGAATACTGAAGCTTTCTTT. Its translation is CATSRIGNTEAFF.

This clonotype was recorded only once. The V call is TRBV12-3 or TRBV12-4, the J call TRBJ1-3; D might be TRBD1 (6 bases). The CDR3 sequence is 18 residues long. V lost 4 bases, J lost 0 bases, and 19 bases lay in between. The CDR3 loop is CASSYRAGQTHSGNTIYF. The DNA of the CDR3 is TGTGCCAGCAGTTACCGGGCCGGACAGACCCACTCTGGAAACACCATATATTTT.

The V call is TRBV4-1, the J call TRBJ2-7; D tentatively reads TRBD1 or TRBD2 (6 bases each). CDR3 length: 16 residues. Per germline, CDR1 MGHRA and CDR2 YSYEKL. Trimming removed 3 bases at V and 11 bases at J, with 26 bases between. The DNA of the CDR3 is TGCGCCAGCAGCCAGCCTAGCCAGGCCAATGGGGGGCGAAAGTACTTC. The encoded protein is CASSQPSQANGGRKYF.

The chain carries TRBV30 and TRBJ2-7; D is undetermined. The CDR3 is 12 residues long. The germline V and J ends were trimmed by 2 bases and 4 bases, with 9 bases remaining between them. CDR1 is GTSNPN and CDR2 is SVGIG in the germline V gene (reference sequence). This chain's CDR3 is CAWSTRRYEQYF. The CDR3 region has the DNA TGTGCCTGGAGTACCAGACGGTACGAGCAGTACTTC.

This clonotype was detected ten times or more. The chain has TRBV11-2 and TRBJ1-4, with 7 bases identical to TRBD1. The length of the CDR3 is 15 residues. The germline V gene has CDR1 SGHAT and CDR2 FQNNGV. V shed 5 bases, J shed 8 bases, and the junction held 11 bases outside the gene matches. The CDR3, as DNA: TGTGCCAGCAGCATCCGACAGGGCTTGTCGGAAAAACTGTTTTTT. Encoded protein: CASSIRQGLSEKLFF.

With regard to this clonotype: Being one base from a much bigger clone, this may be a read error. This chain connects TRBV10-3 to TRBJ2-5; D call uncertain. The end of the DNA fits TRBJ2-7 better, so the J call may be wrong. The CDR3 totals 12 residues. Germline CDR1 is ENHRY and CDR2 is SYGVKD. CDR3 in amino acids: CAISSAPYEQYF. The CDR3 nucleotides read TGTGCCATCAGTTCCGCGCCCTACGAGCAGTACTTC.

V gene TRBV2 combines with J gene TRBJ2-5; unclear D gene. The CDR3 is 14 amino acids. Germline CDR1 is SNHLY and CDR2 is FYNNEI. Trimming took 6 bases from V and 4 from J, leaving 15 bases between them. CDR3 bases: TGTGCCAGCAGCCCCTTTAAGGGCCGAGAGACCCAGTACTTC. Its translation is CASSPFKGRETQYF.

This chain joins TRBV7-2 and TRBJ2-2; D not resolved. Trimming took off 7 bases at V and 0 bases at J, with 12 bases between the two ends. This CDR3 contains 15 residues. The germline CDR1 and CDR2 sequences are SGHTA and FQGNSA. This chain's CDR3 is CASIGRTPNTGELFF. The CDR3 nucleotides are TGTGCCAGCATCGGTAGGACCCCGAACACCGGGGAGCTGTTTTTT.

The V call is TRBV7-8, the J call TRBJ2-7, with TRBD2 matching 7 bases. The CDR3 sequence is 16 residues long. V was pared by 3 bases and J by 2 bases, with 10 bases of the junction left unmatched. CDR1 is SGHVS, CDR2 FQNEAQ, per germline. CDR3: CASSFRELGGPYEQYF. The CDR3, as DNA: TGTGCCAGCAGCTTCAGAGAGTTGGGAGGGCCCTACGAGCAGTACTTC.

On this clonotype itself: Relative to the germline gene, one junction end is altered; a read error may explain this. The chain joins TRBV11-3 to TRBJ2-7; possible D gene TRBD2, 5 bases. The CDR3 length is 17 residues. Germline CDR1 SGHNT, CDR2 YENEEA. CDR3 coding DNA: TGCGCCAGCAGCCAAGTGGACTTTCCCGCGGTGGCCTACGAGCAGTACTTC. Residues: CASSQVDFPAVAYEQYF.

The V gene is TRBV29-1, the J gene TRBJ2-5; D may correspond to TRBD1 or TRBD2 (5 bases each). This CDR3 is 11 amino acids long. V lost 7 bases and J 4 bases, leaving 10 bases between the germline ends. Germline CDR1 reads SQVTM; CDR2 reads ANQGSEA. CDR3 in DNA: TGCAGCGGGGCTGGGGGAGAGACCCAGTACTTC. Residues: CSGAGGETQYF.

This clonotype was seen many times. V gene TRBV7-2 combines with J gene TRBJ1-1; D not certain. This CDR3 contains 14 residues. The V and J ends lost 3 bases and 1 base respectively, with 9 bases between them. CDR1 SGHTA and CDR2 FQGNSA come from the germline V gene. CDR3 sequence reads: CASSFSVRNTEAFF. CDR3 sequence (DNA): TGTGCCAGCAGCTTTAGTGTGCGGAACACTGAAGCTTTCTTT. Together with reference TRBV7-2 and TRBJ1-1, the CDR3 gives the full variable domain: GAGVSQSPSNKVTEKGKDVELRCDPISGHTALYWYRQSLGQGLEFLIYFQGNSAPDKSGLPSDRFSAERTGGSVSTLTIQRTQQEDSAVYLCASSFSVRNTEAFFGQGTRLTVV.

This chain joins TRBV29-1 and TRBJ1-1; TRBD1 aligns across 8 bases. Germline CDR1 SQVTM, CDR2 ANQGSEA. Germline trimming cut 7 bases from V and 7 bases from J; bases unmatched to any gene: 17. This CDR3 contains 15 residues. The CDR3, as DNA: TGCAGCGCGGGGGCAATGACAGGGGCCAGGAGTGAAGCTTTCTTT. As protein: CSAGAMTGARSEAFF.

The chain employs TRBV7-9 and TRBJ2-5, with TRBD1 matching 9 bases. J gave up 4 bases and V 5 bases, and 5 bases lay outside the gene matches. CDR1 is SEHNR and CDR2 is FQNEAQ in the germline V gene (reference sequence). The CDR3 runs to 14 residues. The DNA for the CDR3 is TGTGCCAGCAGCACCTTGACAGGGGGAGAGACCCAGTACTTC. The encoded protein is CASSTLTGGETQYF.

In regard to this clonotype: At one of its ends the junction is not consistent with the germline gene, which may arise from a read error. This chain uses TRBV24-1 with TRBJ1-4; D perhaps matches TRBD1 (5 bases). This CDR3 spans 14 amino acids. Looked up from germline, CDR1 is KGHDR and CDR2 is SFDVKD. CDR3: CASSDRQGEEKLFF. The CDR3 DNA reads TGTGCCAGCAGTGATCGGCAGGGCGAGGAAAAACTGTTTTTT.

This clonotype was counted only a few times. This sequence joins TRBV6-6 and TRBJ1-6; the D is unclear. The CDR3 is 13 residues long. Deletions cut 4 bases from V and 5 bases from J, with 6 bases between. Germline V gene sequence: CDR1 MNHNY, CDR2 SVGAGI (reference sequence). CDR3 sequence reads: CASSSANNSPLHF. In DNA form, the CDR3 reads TGTGCCAGCAGTTCGGCCAATAATTCACCCCTCCACTTT.

This clonotype was observed a single time. A much bigger clone sits one base away, suggesting this may be a read error. Without the conserved terminal phenylalanine or tryptophan, this CDR3 likely stems from a read error. The J gene is TRBJ2-5, the V gene TRBV7-9; D is unresolved. The germline V gene encodes CDR1 SEHNR and CDR2 FQNEAQ (reference sequence). There are 11 residues in the CDR3. The V end lost 5 bases, the J end lost 5 bases, and 6 bases lay between the germline ends. The CDR3 sequence: CASSQSETQYL. CDR3 DNA: TGTGCCAGCAGCCAATCGGAGACCCAGTACCTC.

The chain recombines TRBV15 with TRBJ1-2, with D possibly matching TRBD1 (6 bases). Germline V gene data show CDR1 as LNHNV and CDR2 as YYDKDF (reference sequence). V lost 0 bases and J 7 bases, leaving 12 bases between the germline ends. The CDR3 is 14 amino acids. The CDR3: CATSREKWGAGYTF. The CDR3 nucleotides are TGTGCCACCAGCAGAGAAAAGTGGGGGGCTGGCTACACCTTC.

In this sample, this clonotype turned up many times. This rearrangement joins TRBV29-1 to TRBJ1-6; D is unclear. Trimming took 5 bases from V and 3 from J, leaving 8 bases between them. CDR3 length: 13 amino acids. From germline, CDR1 is SQVTM and CDR2 ANQGSEA. The DNA for the CDR3 is TGCAGCGTTTGTACAGACTATAATTCACCCCTCCACTTT. Its translation: CSVCTDYNSPLHF.

This clonotype was observed a handful of times. A much larger clone differs by one base, so this may be a read error. The chain employs TRBV10-3 and TRBJ1-5; D not certain. The CDR3 sequence is 14 residues long. The germline V gene has CDR1 ENHRY and CDR2 SYGVKD. CDR3: CASSESGRDQPQHF. The CDR3 region has the DNA TGTGCCAGCAGTGAGTCCGGACGGGATCAGCCCCAGCATTTT.

This clonotype was observed a handful of times. This chain links TRBV7-9 with TRBJ2-7; 10 bases align to TRBD1. The trim removed 5 bases at V and 5 bases at J, leaving 6 bases unmatched. Germline loops: CDR1 SEHNR, CDR2 FQNEAQ (reference sequence). This CDR3 spans 14 amino acids. The CDR3 DNA sequence: TGTGCCAGCAGCCCCGGGACAGGGGTCAACGAGCAGTACTTC. This translates into CASSPGTGVNEQYF.

This clonotype was counted ten times or more. This chain joins TRBV15 and TRBJ1-2; D remains ambiguous. The V and J ends lost 0 bases and 6 bases respectively, with 14 bases between them. CDR1 and CDR2 (germline): LNHNV, YYDKDF (reference sequence). This CDR3 spans 15 amino acids. The CDR3 DNA sequence: TGTGCCACCAGCAGAGAACGTAGGGTTAGCAATGGCTACACCTTC. Its protein product is CATSRERRVSNGYTF.

The V call is TRBV10-3, the J call TRBJ2-3; TRBD1 matches at 8 bases. The CDR3 is 14 amino acids. The germline V gene encodes CDR1 ENHRY and CDR2 SYGVKD. The V segment lost 5 bases and the J segment 5 bases; nucleotides outside the gene matches: 6. CDR3 sequence reads: CAISRTGSEDTQYF. CDR3 nucleotide sequence: TGTGCCATCAGTCGGACAGGGTCGGAAGATACGCAGTATTTT.